This T cell receptor (beta chain) was captured in a study of cytotoxic CD8 clonotypes in ibrutinib-treated CLL. Background on the study: The group held more than 10 relapsed/refractory and around 14 treatment-naive patients, with under 18 IGHV unmutated. The study recorded mean values of approximately 260,000 productive templates and tens of thousands of productive rearrangements per sample.

The study's findings and limits: Clonality went up at the time of ibrutinib response, stayed stable in sustained remission, and later dropped back toward its baseline level at progression. T-cell clonality at baseline went above that of age-matched healthy donors and rose and fell with circulating CD8+ T-cell counts.

To note about this clone: Its antigen remains unidentified.

V was pared by 7 bases and J by 3 bases, with 21 bases between. CDR1 and CDR2 from the germline V gene are MNHEY and SMNVEV (reference sequence). The CDR3 totals 16 residues. Measured with immunoSEQ multiplex PCR; TCRdb has only the in-frame clones, and not every one. This sample has around 140,000 clones, with 70% to 90% found just once. The material sequenced was PBMCs, taken after 24 months of ibrutinib treatment. The chain is built from TRBV27 and TRBJ1-1; D might be TRBD1 (5 bases). The TCR was taken from a human donor with chronic lymphocytic leukemia. The CDR3 protein is CASKRGAAGLYTEAFF. CDR3 nucleotide sequence: TGTGCCAGCAAGAGAGGGGCGGCAGGACTGTACACTGAAGCTTTCTTT.